These 19 T cell receptor beta chains came from one sample sequenced in a study of T cell responses to AZD1222 COVID-19 vaccine. Method: immunoSEQ multiplex PCR; TCRdb's copy keeps in-frame clones and lacks some. This table holds 90,000 to 140,000 clones, around 80% found once. The specimen comprised peripheral blood, sampled on day 0 of AZD1222 vaccination. All receptors come from an adult in good health.

The chain is built from TRBV10-2 and TRBJ2-3; 9 nucleotides match TRBD2. The CDR3 length is 15 residues. The germline CDR1 and CDR2 sequences are WSHSY and SAAADI. The trim removed 6 bases at V and 3 bases at J, leaving 7 bases unmatched. The CDR3 here is CASRRASGATDTQYF. The CDR3 coding sequence is TGCGCCAGCAGACGGGCTAGCGGGGCGACAGATACGCAGTATTTT.

This clone has only one observation. The chain joins TRBV6-4 to TRBJ1-5; D is undetermined. CDR1 is MRHNA, CDR2 SNTAGT, per germline. The length of the CDR3 is 15 residues. With 6 bases removed from V and 4 bases from J, the gap between germline ends came to 16 bases. The CDR3 DNA reads TGTGCCAGCAGGTCCCCGGGTTGGCGGAATCAGCCCCAGCATTTT. Translation: CASRSPGWRNQPQHF.

The V and J genes are TRBV27 and TRBJ2-7; the D gene is possibly TRBD2 (6 bases). The CDR3 consists of 15 residues. In germline, CDR1 is MNHEY, CDR2 SMNVEV (reference sequence). Trimming cost V 5 bases and J 1 base, with 15 bases left between them. The CDR3 coding sequence is TGTGCCAGCAGTAAACTAAATCGGGAGTCCTACGAGCAGTACTTC. Its protein is CASSKLNRESYEQYF.

The J gene is TRBJ2-3, the V gene TRBV5-4, with TRBD2 matching 10 bases. CDR3 length equals 16 residues. The V gene end was trimmed by 5 bases and the J gene end by 0 bases; junction bases not matched to a gene: 6. From germline, CDR1 is SGHNT and CDR2 YYREEE (reference sequence). This chain's CDR3 is CASSFSGGTSTDTQYF. The CDR3 region has the DNA TGTGCCAGCAGTTTTAGCGGGGGGACTAGCACAGATACGCAGTATTTT.

The CDR3 sequence is CASVSGPFPGELFF. The CDR3 DNA is TGTGCCAGCGTCTCAGGACCCTTCCCCGGGGAGCTGTTTTTT. The chain employs TRBV2 and TRBJ2-2; D is unresolved. The germline V gene encodes CDR1 SNHLY and CDR2 FYNNEI. This CDR3 spans 14 amino acids. The germline V and J ends were trimmed by 8 bases and 6 bases, with 16 bases remaining between them.

The CDR3 nucleotides read TGCGCCAGCAGCTTCGGGACAGGGGGCGCTTCTTCCTCCACCGGGGAGCTGTTTTTT. Protein: CASSFGTGGASSSTGELFF. The chain uses TRBV5-1 and TRBJ2-2; TRBD1 matches 12 bases. The germline CDR1 and CDR2 sequences are SGHRS and YFSETQ. This CDR3 spans 19 amino acids. Unmatched junction bases numbered 12, after V lost 2 bases and J lost 4 bases.

The chain carries TRBV18 and TRBJ1-1; no firm D call. Germline assignment: CDR1 KGHSH and CDR2 LQKENI. The CDR3 sequence is 13 residues long. V was cut by 6 bases and J by 2 bases, with 10 bases left in between. The CDR3 DNA sequence: TGTGCCAGCTCCAAGAAACCCAACACTGAAGCTTTCTTT. As protein: CASSKKPNTEAFF.

J is TRBJ1-4 and V is TRBV11-3; D ambiguous. The CDR3 runs to 14 residues. With 5 bases removed from V and 4 bases from J, the gap between germline ends came to 11 bases. In germline, CDR1 is SGHNT, CDR2 YENEEA. Here the CDR3 reads CASSIGRDNEKLFF. CDR3 sequence (DNA): TGTGCCAGCAGCATCGGACGGGATAATGAAAAACTGTTTTTT.

The chain recombines TRBV5-1 with TRBJ1-2; 8 bases map to TRBD1. CDR3 size: 14 residues. The V and J ends lost 3 bases and 8 bases, in that order; junction bases with no gene match: 9. Germline CDR1 SGHRS, CDR2 YFSETQ. The CDR3 DNA reads as TGCGCCAGCAGCTCGACGGACAGGGTACAGGGCTACACCTTC. Translation gives CASSSTDRVQGYTF.

The chain couples TRBV19 to TRBJ1-2, with a possible D match to TRBD1 (6 bases). The CDR3 covers 13 residues. Between the trimmed V and J ends, which lost 7 bases and 8 bases, there was a span of 17 bases. Germline CDR1 reads LNHDA; CDR2 reads SQIVND (reference sequence). The CDR3 DNA sequence: TGTGCCAGTACCGACAGGCCCGAGGGGGGCTACACCTTC. This codes for CASTDRPEGGYTF.

This clone was observed a handful of times. This chain joins TRBV25-1 and TRBJ1-2, with 7 bases matching TRBD1. Germline V lookup: CDR1 MGHDK, CDR2 SYGVNS. The CDR3 is made up of 16 amino acids. V lost 1 base to trimming and J lost 4 bases; unmatched junction nucleotides: 9. CDR3 sequence: CASSEWGGQQGYGYTF. DNA for the CDR3: TGTGCCAGCAGTGAATGGGGGGGACAGCAAGGCTATGGCTACACCTTC.

The chain recombines TRBV6-5 with TRBJ2-7; 9 bases match TRBD1. V shed 5 bases, J shed 5 bases, and the junction held 10 bases outside the gene matches. Germline CDR1 reads MNHEY; CDR2 reads SVGAGI. The CDR3 spans 15 residues. CDR3 in amino acids: CASSLNQDRGNEQYF. CDR3 coding DNA: TGTGCCAGCAGTCTTAACCAAGACAGGGGGAACGAGCAGTACTTC.

The rearrangement joins TRBV11-2 to TRBJ1-4; D ambiguous. V was cut by 5 bases and J by 8 bases, with 9 bases left in between. The length of the CDR3 is 12 residues. CDR1 is SGHAT and CDR2 is FQNNGV in the germline V gene. CDR3: CASSPTREKLFF. For the CDR3, the DNA is TGTGCCAGCAGCCCAACGAGGGAAAAACTGTTTTTT.

This clone was counted only a few times. V usage is TRBV19 and J usage is TRBJ1-5; TRBD1 aligns across 12 bases. The V segment lost 6 bases and the J segment 1 base; nucleotides outside the gene matches: 7. Germline V gene sequence: CDR1 LNHDA, CDR2 SQIVND (reference sequence). The CDR3 runs 17 residues. The CDR3 coding sequence is TGTGCCAGTAGCCGGGACAGGGGGCGAATAAGCAATCAGCCCCAGCATTTT. The encoded protein is CASSRDRGRISNQPQHF.

The chain joins TRBV3-1 (or the pseudogene TRBV3-2) to TRBJ2-5, with TRBD2 identical over 11 bases. There are 17 residues in the CDR3. Germline V gives CDR1 LGHDT, CDR2 YNNKEL (reference sequence). After removal of 3 bases from V and 2 bases from J, the junction contained 8 bases not matched to a gene. CDR3 DNA: TGTGCCAGCAGCCAGGGGACTAGCGGTGAAATACAAGAGACCCAGTACTTC. Its translation: CASSQGTSGEIQETQYF.

V is TRBV29-1 and J is TRBJ1-4, with 8 bases matching TRBD1. The germline CDR1 and CDR2 sequences are SQVTM and ANQGSEA. This CDR3 contains 12 residues. The V gene end was trimmed by 8 bases and the J gene end by 8 bases; junction bases not matched to a gene: 7. For the CDR3, the DNA is TGCAGCCGACAGGGGATGGGGGAAAAACTGTTTTTT. It translates to CSRQGMGEKLFF.

This chain links TRBV20-1 with TRBJ2-1; tentative D call: TRBD2 (5 bases). V gave up 6 bases and J gave up 8 bases, with 11 bases separating them. This CDR3 comprises 11 residues. Germline CDR1 is DFQATT and CDR2 is SNEGSKA (reference sequence). The CDR3 nucleotides are TGCAGTGCCCGAGGGATCGATGAGCAGTTCTTC. Its translation: CSARGIDEQFF.

The V gene is TRBV15, the J gene TRBJ1-5; TRBD1 is a possible D gene (5 bases). V dropped 2 bases and J dropped 4 bases, with 18 bases sitting between them. The V gene's germline CDR1 is LNHNV and CDR2 YYDKDF (reference sequence). The CDR3 length is 17 residues. CDR3 residues: CATSRSIGVGGNQPQHF. The DNA for the CDR3 is TGTGCCACCAGCAGATCAATCGGGGTGGGGGGAAATCAGCCCCAGCATTTT.

This chain links TRBV19 with TRBJ1-3; D gene unclear. The V end lost 4 bases, the J end lost 0 bases, and 13 bases lay between the germline ends. The germline CDR1 and CDR2 sequences are LNHDA and SQIVND (reference sequence). This CDR3 region has 16 residues. This CDR3 is CASSKTASSSGNTIYF. The CDR3 DNA sequence: TGTGCCAGTAGTAAAACAGCGTCTAGCTCTGGAAACACCATATATTTT.